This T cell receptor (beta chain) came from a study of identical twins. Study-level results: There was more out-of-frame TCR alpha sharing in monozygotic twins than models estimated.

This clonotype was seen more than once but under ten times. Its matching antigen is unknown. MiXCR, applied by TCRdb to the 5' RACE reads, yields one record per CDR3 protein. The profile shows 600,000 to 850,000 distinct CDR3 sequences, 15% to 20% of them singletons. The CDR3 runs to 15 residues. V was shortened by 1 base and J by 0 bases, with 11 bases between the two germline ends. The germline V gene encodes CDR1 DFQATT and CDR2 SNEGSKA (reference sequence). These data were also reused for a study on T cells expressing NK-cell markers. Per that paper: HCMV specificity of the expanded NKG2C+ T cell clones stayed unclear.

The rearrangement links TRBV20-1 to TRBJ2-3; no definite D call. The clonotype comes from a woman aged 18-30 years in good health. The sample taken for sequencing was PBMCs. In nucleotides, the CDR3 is TGCAGTGCTAGAGGTAGTGCCCCTAGCACAGATACGCAGTATTTT. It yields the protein CSARGSAPSTDTQYF.